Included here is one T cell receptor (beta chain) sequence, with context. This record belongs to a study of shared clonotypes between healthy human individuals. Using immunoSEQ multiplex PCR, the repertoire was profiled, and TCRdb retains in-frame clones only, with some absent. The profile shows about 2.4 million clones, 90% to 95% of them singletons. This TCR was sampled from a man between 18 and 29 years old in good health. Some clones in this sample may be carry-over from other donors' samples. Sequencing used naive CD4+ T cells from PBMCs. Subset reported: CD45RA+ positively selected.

The CDR3 nucleotides read TGTGCCAGTGGACGGGGGCCAAACACTGAAGCTTTCTTT. Encoded protein: CASGRGPNTEAFF. The chain carries TRBV2 and TRBJ1-1; D might be TRBD1 (6 bases). This CDR3 is built from 13 residues. With 9 bases removed from V and 2 bases from J, the gap between germline ends came to 13 bases. Germline V gene lookup returns CDR1 SNHLY and CDR2 FYNNEI.